This is a list of T cell receptor beta chains from one sample in a study of OX40 agonist ivuxolimab in advanced cancers. The assay was immunoSEQ multiplex PCR, and TCRdb's table has in-frame clones only and misses some. The data show about 60,000 clones, around 87% seen once. The sequencing here drew on CD4+ or CD8+ T cells sorted from blood, taken in a trial of the OX40 agonist ivuxolimab. The receptors were gathered from an adult with an advanced solid tumor such as melanoma, head and neck, liver or kidney cancer. The CDR3 runs from the conserved cysteine through the conserved F or W. A D gene is named only where the DNA matches it firmly. Clone size appears in some rows only: once, few, many, or a class for an expanded clone.

v_gene,abundance,d_gene,j_gene,CDR3aa,CDR3nt
TRBV19,-,-,TRBJ2-5,CASSMGETQYF,TGTGCCAGTAGTATGGGGGAGACCCAGTACTTC
TRBV7-2,-,-,TRBJ2-3,CASSLAAHRYTDTQYF,TGTGCCAGCAGCTTAGCAGCTCACAGGTACACAGATACGCAGTATTTT
TRBV2,-,-,TRBJ2-2,CASSETAVNTGELFF,TGTGCCAGCAGTGAAACGGCGGTGAACACCGGGGAGCTGTTTTTT
TRBV10-3,few,-,TRBJ2-1,CAISDGTVPNEQFF,TGTGCCATCAGTGACGGGACTGTACCCAATGAGCAGTTCTTC
TRBV18,-,-,TRBJ1-1,CASSPGTGGFGTEAFF,TGTGCCAGCTCACCAGGGACGGGGGGTTTTGGCACTGAAGCTTTCTTT
TRBV13,-,TRBD2,TRBJ2-4,CASSGGAGKNIQYF,TGTGCCAGCTCCGGGGGGGCGGGCAAAAACATTCAGTACTTC
TRBV6-1,few,-,TRBJ2-1,CASSEVGSLLYNEQFF,TGTGCCAGCAGTGAAGTAGGCTCCCTCCTTTACAATGAGCAGTTCTTC
TRBV10-3,-,-,TRBJ1-5,CAIKGQHNQPQHF,TGTGCCATCAAAGGACAGCACAATCAGCCCCAGCATTTT
TRBV27,-,-,TRBJ2-2,CASSKRNTGELFF,TGTGCCAGCAGTAAACGCAACACCGGGGAGCTGTTTTTT
TRBV7-6,once,-,TRBJ2-5,CASSLVKQETQYF,TGTGCCAGCAGCTTAGTGAAACAAGAGACCCAGTACTTC
TRBV2,-,-,TRBJ2-3,CASSSDRTDTQYF,TGTGCCAGCAGTTCCGACCGAACAGATACGCAGTATTTT
TRBV19,-,TRBD2,TRBJ2-1,CASSILAGEQFF,TGTGCCAGTAGTATACTAGCGGGAGAGCAGTTCTTC
TRBV11-2,once,-,TRBJ1-3,CASSSRQESSGNAIYF,TGTGCCAGCAGCTCAAGACAGGAAAGCTCTGGAAACGCCATATATTTT
TRBV6-5,-,-,TRBJ1-1,CASSLSGPGAFF,TGTGCCAGCAGTCTAAGCGGACCGGGGGCTTTCTTT
TRBV6-5,once,-,TRBJ2-2,CASSYAVYTGELFF,TGTGCCAGCAGTTACGCGGTTTATACCGGGGAGCTGTTTTTT
TRBV6-5,-,-,TRBJ1-3,CASSWASGNTIYF,TGTGCCAGCAGCTGGGCCTCTGGAAACACCATATATTTT
TRBV6-5,-,TRBD1,TRBJ1-5,CASSYNDREYPQPQHF,TGTGCCAGCAGTTACAACGACAGGGAGTATCCTCAGCCCCAGCATTTT
TRBV20-1,-,-,TRBJ1-2,CSARHPSYTF,TGCAGTGCTAGACACCCCAGCTACACCTTC
TRBV9,-,TRBD2,TRBJ2-1,CASSVALSGVVEQFF,TGTGCCAGCAGCGTAGCTCTTAGCGGGGTAGTTGAGCAGTTCTTC
TRBV5-6,-,-,TRBJ2-7,CASSSWNMQGSYEQYF,TGTGCCAGCAGCTCCTGGAATATGCAGGGTTCCTACGAGCAGTACTTC
TRBV19,-,-,TRBJ1-1,CASIPEGESEAFF,TGTGCCAGTATCCCCGAGGGGGAATCGGAAGCTTTCTTT
TRBV7-2,once,-,TRBJ1-5,CASSSDRTQHF,TGTGCCAGCAGCTCCGACAGGACCCAGCATTTT
TRBV27,-,TRBD1,TRBJ1-1,CASSLRGQGEAFF,TGTGCCAGCAGTTTACGGGGACAGGGAGAAGCTTTCTTT
TRBV19,-,-,TRBJ2-1,CASSIRGKQFF,TGTGCCAGTAGTATCAGGGGTAAGCAGTTCTTC
TRBV7-9,-,-,TRBJ2-2,CASSLNTGELFF,TGTGCCAGCAGCCTTAACACCGGGGAGCTGTTTTTT
TRBV18,-,-,TRBJ1-3,CASSPLTGRNTIYF,TGTGCCAGCTCACCCCTTACAGGGAGAAACACCATATATTTT
TRBV7-2,-,-,TRBJ1-2,CHRGGYPRGYTF,TGTCACCGGGGGGGGTACCCGAGGGGCTACACCTTC
TRBV28,-,TRBD1,TRBJ2-4,CASSLYVGRGRNIQYF,TGTGCCAGCAGTTTATACGTCGGCAGGGGGCGGAACATTCAGTACTTC
TRBV6-5,-,-,TRBJ2-3,CASSPPGAGTQYF,TGTGCCAGCAGTCCTCCGGGAGCTGGGACGCAGTATTTT
TRBV6-1,-,TRBD1,TRBJ2-7,CASSERYRGFEQYF,TGTGCCAGCAGTGAAAGATACAGGGGGTTCGAGCAGTACTTC
TRBV28,-,TRBD1,TRBJ2-4,CASSLGQGWVSGKNIQYF,TGTGCCAGCAGTTTGGGACAGGGGTGGGTTTCTGGCAAAAACATTCAGTACTTC
TRBV7-9,-,-,TRBJ1-6,CASSLRSGANSPLHF,TGTGCCAGCAGCCTCAGGAGCGGGGCCAATTCACCCCTCCACTTT
TRBV29-1,-,TRBD2,TRBJ2-1,CSGRGLAAPNEQFF,TGCAGCGGGAGAGGGCTAGCGGCCCCCAATGAGCAGTTCTTC
TRBV4-3,-,TRBD1,TRBJ2-5,CASSQGQGRETQYF,TGCGCCAGCAGCCAAGGACAGGGCCGAGAGACCCAGTACTTC
TRBV2,-,-,TRBJ1-6,CASNDDSYNSPLHF,TGTGCCAGCAACGACGACTCCTATAATTCACCCCTCCACTTT
TRBV19,-,-,TRBJ2-1,CASSILGLQNNYNEQFF,TGTGCCAGTAGTATATTGGGACTGCAAAACAACTACAATGAGCAGTTCTTC
TRBV6-1,-,-,TRBJ2-7,CASNPHIADDYEQYF,TGTGCCAGCAATCCCCATATAGCGGATGATTACGAGCAGTACTTC
TRBV6-5,-,-,TRBJ2-5,CASSYSGGRQETQYF,TGTGCCAGCAGTTACTCGGGGGGAAGGCAAGAGACCCAGTACTTC
TRBV6-1,-,-,TRBJ2-7,CASSDTGPYQQYF,TGTGCCAGCAGTGACACCGGCCCCTACCAGCAGTACTTC
TRBV6-5,medium-sized,-,TRBJ2-7,CASSQTPYEQYF,TGTGCCAGCAGCCAGACCCCCTACGAGCAGTACTTC
TRBV27,-,-,TRBJ1-2,CASNASGSRSGYTF,TGTGCCAGCAACGCGTCGGGTTCGCGCAGTGGCTACACCTTC
TRBV6-5,once,-,TRBJ1-1,CASSWRDNLNTEAFF,TGTGCCAGCAGCTGGAGAGACAATTTGAACACTGAAGCTTTCTTT
TRBV7-9,-,-,TRBJ2-5,CASSSPRGRQETQYF,TGTGCCAGCAGCTCACCAAGGGGGAGGCAAGAGACCCAGTACTTC
TRBV4-1,-,-,TRBJ2-7,CASSQPDYYEQYF,TGCGCCAGCAGCCAACCTGACTATTACGAGCAGTACTTC
TRBV9,-,-,TRBJ1-1,CASSEGLFEGTEAFF,TGTGCCAGCAGCGAGGGTCTTTTCGAGGGCACTGAAGCTTTCTTT
TRBV5-5,-,-,TRBJ1-2,CASSLVWGPQGYTF,TGTGCCAGCAGCTTGGTTTGGGGGCCGCAGGGCTACACCTTC
TRBV15,-,TRBD1,TRBJ1-6,CATSRGQGETSPLHF,TGTGCCACCAGCAGGGGACAGGGGGAGACTTCACCCCTCCACTTT
TRBV6-6,-,-,TRBJ2-3,CASSYSGLDTQYF,TGTGCCAGCAGTTACTCAGGGTTAGATACGCAGTATTTT
TRBV7-6,-,-,TRBJ2-3,CASSSSPLEFARTDTQYF,TGTGCCAGCAGCTCTAGCCCACTAGAGTTCGCGAGGACAGATACGCAGTATTTT
TRBV11-2,-,-,TRBJ2-7,CASSPTGTEIYEQYF,TGTGCCAGCAGCCCGACCGGGACGGAGATCTACGAGCAGTACTTC
TRBV6-5,-,-,TRBJ2-1,CASSQNRNEQFF,TGTGCCAGCAGTCAGAACAGGAATGAGCAGTTCTTC
TRBV27,-,-,TRBJ1-2,CASSFSREAPSIGYTF,TGTGCCAGCAGTTTCTCACGGGAGGCACCTTCTATTGGCTACACCTTC
TRBV7-6,-,TRBD2,TRBJ2-1,CASSLSLAVSSYNEQFF,TGTGCCAGCAGCTTAAGTCTAGCGGTAAGCTCCTACAATGAGCAGTTCTTC
TRBV11-3,-,TRBD1,TRBJ2-5,CASSLGDRDRGPEGETQYF,TGTGCCAGCAGCTTAGGGGACCGGGACAGGGGGCCGGAGGGAGAGACCCAGTACTTC
TRBV5-1,-,TRBD1,TRBJ2-2,CASSYGTGVTGELFF,TGCGCCAGCAGCTACGGGACAGGGGTAACCGGGGAGCTGTTTTTT
TRBV5-1,-,TRBD2,TRBJ2-1,CASSSTPAGAGNEQFF,TGCGCCAGCAGCTCAACCCCAGCGGGGGCGGGCAATGAGCAGTTCTTC
TRBV6-5,-,-,TRBJ1-3,CASSYSDVRGNTIYF,TGTGCCAGCAGTTACTCGGACGTTCGAGGAAACACCATATATTTT